This T cell receptor beta chain was sequenced in a study of lymphopenia after photon versus proton radiotherapy (dated by TCRdb to the late 2010s). The study in broad terms: In patients with gastrointestinal tumors who developed high-grade lymphopenia, the study compared the immunological effects of photon radiation therapy with those of proton radiation therapy. The study was designed to characterize how the impact on the immune system differs between the two radiation modalities. The approximately 20 patients in the cohort had gastrointestinal tumors, were treated with either photon or proton therapy, and subsequently developed lymphopenia. Broad study findings and their caveats: After the lymphocyte count nadir, photon-treated repertoires showed oligoclonal expansion, especially of CD8+ Temra cells, which drove the drop in diversity. During treatment, patients who received photon therapy lost naive T cells and TCR diversity and gained effector/memory populations, whereas patients who received proton therapy remained relatively stable. Across the cohort, a larger post-nadir drop in TCR diversity was inversely correlated with overall survival time among patients who died. The authors looked at the survival association only in patients who died, and they framed better survival with proton therapy as a possibility rather than a demonstrated result.

The junction carries 14 bases between V and J, which are trimmed by 1 base and 2 bases respectively. From cysteine to phenylalanine, the CDR3 is 17 amino acids long. Kept here is only the CDR3 DNA, which spans 51 bases and is read in frame from base 1. CDR1 is given as SGHTA and CDR2 as FQGTGA, both from the germline V gene. The method behind the library was the immunoSEQ multiplex PCR assay. T cell repertoires were profiled with deep sequencing of rearranged TCR beta loci together with multiparametric flow cytometry. Imported from immuneACCESS, the table was reduced by TCRdb to in-frame sequences with V and J called. These copies leave out some clones; in studies compared against another copy, an unresolved V gene accounts for under half, and the cause of the remainder is not known. In all, the sample holds approximately 17,000 clones, and approximately 91% of those were seen once. The ten largest clones add up to 50% to 70% of the sample.

Regarding this clone: What antigen it recognizes has not been identified. The record has no base qualities; no much larger clone is one base away.

The sequencing used peripheral blood, collected from a patient treated with proton-based radiotherapy. The sequence is built from TRBV7-3 and TRBJ2-2, with TRBD1 tentatively as D gene (6 bases match). This sequence was found in a woman in her sixties or seventies with cholangiocarcinoma. Some clones in this sample may be carry-over from other donors' samples. The CDR3 here reads CASSLISGTLNTGELFF. The sequence in DNA is TGTGCCAGCAGCTTAATCTCGGGGACACTCAACACCGGGGAGCTGTTTTTT.